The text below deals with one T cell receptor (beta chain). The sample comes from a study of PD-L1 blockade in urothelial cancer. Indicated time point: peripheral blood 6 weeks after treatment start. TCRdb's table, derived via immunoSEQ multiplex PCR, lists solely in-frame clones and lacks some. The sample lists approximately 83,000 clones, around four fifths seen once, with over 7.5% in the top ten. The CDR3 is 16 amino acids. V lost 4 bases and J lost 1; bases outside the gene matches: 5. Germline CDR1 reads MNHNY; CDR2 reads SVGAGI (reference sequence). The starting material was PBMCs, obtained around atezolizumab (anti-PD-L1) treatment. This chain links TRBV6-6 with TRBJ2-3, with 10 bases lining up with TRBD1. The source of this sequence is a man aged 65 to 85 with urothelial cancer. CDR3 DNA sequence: TGTGCCAGCAGTTCCTCCGGGACAGGGGGCACAGATACGCAGTATTTT. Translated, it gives CASSSSGTGGTDTQYF.